The rows below give T cell receptor beta chains drawn from one sample of a study of blood T cell repertoires in COVID-19. Method: immunoSEQ multiplex PCR; TCRdb's copy keeps in-frame clones and lacks some. The table shows roughly 180,000 clones, with around 85% occurring only once. Sequencing input: peripheral blood. The origin of the receptors is an elderly man with COVID-19, enrolled during active disease. Each CDR3 is given with its conserved first and last residue. D genes are given only for firm matches. Clone size is shown for a subset of rows, as once, few, many or a class of expanded clone.

j_call v_call clone_size d_call cdr3_aa cdr3_nt
TRBJ1-5 TRBV28 NA TRBD1 CASSARTGTSNQPQHF TGTGCCAGCAGTGCTCGGACAGGGACCAGCAATCAGCCCCAGCATTTT
TRBJ1-4 TRBV7-9 once NA CASSQAGLLGEKLFF TGTGCCAGCAGCCAGGCAGGGCTATTGGGTGAAAAACTGTTTTTT
TRBJ2-7 TRBV12-3/TRBV12-4 NA TRBD2 CASRAGDSYEQYF TGTGCCAGCCGAGCGGGGGACTCCTACGAGCAGTACTTC
TRBJ1-2 TRBV29-1 NA TRBD1 CSAGTADYGYTF TGCAGCGCCGGGACAGCCGACTATGGCTACACCTTC
TRBJ1-1 TRBV5-1 once NA CASSLADWKRGTEAFF TGCGCCAGCAGCTTGGCCGACTGGAAACGGGGGACTGAAGCTTTCTTT
TRBJ1-2 TRBV6-5 NA TRBD1 CASRSPGQDYGYTF TGTGCCAGCAGGTCTCCGGGACAGGACTATGGCTACACCTTC
TRBJ1-1 TRBV19 NA NA CASPGVGDTEAFF TGTGCCAGTCCAGGGGTCGGGGACACTGAAGCTTTCTTT
TRBJ1-2 TRBV12-3/TRBV12-4 NA TRBD1 CASSSDRAGGYTF TGTGCCAGCAGTTCTGACAGGGCGGGGGGCTACACCTTC
TRBJ2-7 TRBV9 NA TRBD1 CASSVDRDNEQYF TGTGCCAGCAGCGTCGACAGGGATAACGAGCAGTACTTC
TRBJ1-5 TRBV28 once NA CASIGGALQPQHF TGTGCCAGCATAGGGGGGGCCTTACAGCCCCAGCATTTT
TRBJ1-4 TRBV5-4 NA NA CASSLGTGPGQEKLFF TGTGCCAGCAGCTTGGGAACGGGTCCGGGTCAGGAAAAACTGTTTTTT
TRBJ1-5 TRBV7-2 NA NA CASSLEGFGNQPQHF TGTGCCAGCAGCTTAGAGGGGTTTGGCAATCAGCCCCAGCATTTT
TRBJ2-5 TRBV18 once NA CASSPGWGEQETQYF TGTGCCAGCTCCCCCGGATGGGGGGAGCAAGAGACCCAGTACTTC
TRBJ2-3 TRBV9 few TRBD2 CASSTGLAGVDTQYF TGTGCCAGCAGCACAGGACTAGCGGGGGTAGATACGCAGTATTTT
TRBJ1-5 TRBV2 NA NA CASSDGGGVVQPQHF TGTGCCAGCAGTGACGGGGGTGGAGTAGTTCAGCCCCAGCATTTT
TRBJ2-5 TRBV5-1 NA NA CASSWAGPFEETQYF TGCGCCAGCAGCTGGGCAGGCCCTTTTGAAGAGACCCAGTACTTC
TRBJ1-2 TRBV2 NA TRBD1 CASRRSGQGRYTF TGTGCCAGCAGACGGTCCGGACAGGGGAGATACACCTTC
TRBJ1-2 TRBV10-3 NA TRBD1 CATGTGYGYTF TGTGCCACCGGGACAGGCTATGGCTACACCTTC
TRBJ1-2 TRBV3-1/TRBV3-2 NA TRBD1 CASSWDRRGYTF TGTGCCAGCAGCTGGGACAGGCGCGGCTACACCTTC